This T cell receptor beta chain was retrieved from a study of cytomegalovirus exposure and HLA in healthy donors. Study-wide results and caveats: A later analysis found TCR association rates differed by HLA locus, highest for DRB1 and lowest for HLA-C. Per a prior analysis, the majority of TCR beta V segments were productive roughly 87% or roughly 30% of the time. Trimming of TCR beta V- and J-genes showed a link, identified in a later analysis, to a missense DCLRE1C variant. The sole available immune exposure information was CMV serostatus.

PCR used 60 Vbeta primers and 13 Jbeta primers. Produced via immunoSEQ multiplex PCR; TCRdb's table is partial and in-frame only. The data contain 150,000 to 200,000 clones, around 77% of them singletons. V lost 7 bases to trimming and J lost 2 bases; unmatched junction nucleotides: 4. In germline, CDR1 is MNHNS, CDR2 SASEGT. The CDR3 spans 14 residues. As for this clone: Its target is not known.

This clonotype was sampled from a female donor in good health and CMV-seronegative. The chain recombines TRBV6-1 with TRBJ2-2, with 7 bases matching TRBD1. Specimen: PBMCs. DNA for the CDR3: TGTGCCAGCACGAGGGGGCAAAACACCGGGGAGCTGTTTTTT. Amino acid sequence: CASTRGQNTGELFF.